Below are 9 T cell receptor beta chains sequenced from a single sample in a study of cytomegalovirus exposure and HLA in healthy donors. Use of 60 Vbeta and 13 Jbeta primers characterized the PCR. Generated by immunoSEQ multiplex PCR, the TCRdb table keeps only in-frame clones and is missing some. The listing records about 160,000 clones. Sequencing used PBMCs. Source of these receptors: a woman aged 60-75 years in good health and CMV-seronegative.

V is TRBV2 and J is TRBJ1-1, with 10 positions matching TRBD1. From germline, CDR1 is SNHLY and CDR2 FYNNEI. The trim removed 6 bases at V and 9 bases at J, leaving 10 bases unmatched. The CDR3 has 14 amino acids. The chain's CDR3 is CASSGTGEGVQAFF. CDR3 sequence (DNA): TGTGCCAGCAGCGGGACAGGGGAAGGGGTCCAAGCTTTCTTT.

V usage is TRBV6-5 and J usage is TRBJ1-4; 7 nucleotides line up with TRBD1. This CDR3 comprises 15 residues. V was pared by 1 base and J by 2 bases, with 1 base of the junction left unmatched. Germline V gene lookup returns CDR1 MNHEY and CDR2 SVGAGI. This chain's CDR3 is CASSYLQGTNEKLFF. CDR3 DNA sequence: TGTGCCAGCAGTTACTTACAGGGGACTAATGAAAAACTGTTTTTT.

This chain uses TRBV9 with TRBJ1-2; D is ambiguous. Germline CDR1 and CDR2: SGDLS and YYNGEE. V lost 3 bases and J 2 bases, leaving 11 bases between the germline ends. The CDR3 runs to 14 residues. The CDR3 bases are TGTGCCAGCAGCGCTGAGGCGGCGAACTATGGCTACACCTTC. Its translation is CASSAEAANYGYTF. Looking up the rest from reference TRBV9 and TRBJ1-2 gives the full variable domain: DSGVTQTPKHLITATGQRVTLRCSPRSGDLSVYWYQQSLDQGLQFLIQYYNGEERAKGNILERFSAQQFPDLHSELNLSSLELGDSALYFCASSAEAANYGYTFGSGTRLTVV.

The chain uses TRBV18 and TRBJ1-1; 7 positions match TRBD1. The length of the CDR3 is 14 residues. V trimming: 3 bases; J trimming: 1 base; junction bases outside the gene matches: 2. From germline, CDR1 is KGHSH and CDR2 LQKENI. CDR3 bases: TGTGCCAGCTCACCGAACAGGGGGAACACTGAAGCTTTCTTT. It translates to CASSPNRGNTEAFF.

The rearrangement uses TRBV6-6 and TRBJ1-1; D unclear. CDR1 is MNHNY, CDR2 SVGAGI, per germline (reference sequence). Trimming cost V 6 bases and J 0 bases, with 8 bases left between them. The length of the CDR3 is 13 residues. In nucleotides, the CDR3 is TGTGCCAGCAGCCAGAGGTTGAACACTGAAGCTTTCTTT. Its protein product is CASSQRLNTEAFF.

The genes are TRBV5-1 and TRBJ1-6; D remains unclear. The CDR3 contains 17 residues. Per the germline V gene, CDR1 is SGHRS and CDR2 is YFSETQ. Trimming took off 0 bases at V and 8 bases at J, with 18 bases between the two ends. The CDR3 region is CASSLVFAGSWDSPLHF. In DNA, the CDR3 is TGCGCCAGCAGCTTGGTGTTCGCGGGATCTTGGGATTCACCCCTCCACTTT.

The CDR3 bases are TGTGCCAGCAGGAGAGGACAGGACCAAGAGACCCAGTACTTC. Amino acid sequence: CASRRGQDQETQYF. The chain is built from TRBV2 and TRBJ2-5, with TRBD1 matching 7 bases. CDR3 length: 14 residues. The germline gives CDR1 SNHLY, CDR2 FYNNEI. Trimming removed 6 bases from V and 0 bases from J; junction bases left unmatched: 4.

This chain uses TRBV19 with TRBJ1-5; D unresolved. Trimming pared 5 bases from V and 2 bases from J, leaving 13 bases between. This CDR3 contains 15 residues. Germline V gene lookup returns CDR1 LNHDA and CDR2 SQIVND (reference sequence). CDR3 nucleotide sequence: TGTGCCAGTAGTGACCGACATTGGGGCAATCAGCCCCAGCATTTT. Its translation is CASSDRHWGNQPQHF.

V gene TRBV4-3 combines with J gene TRBJ1-5; D is ambiguous. The CDR3 covers 13 residues. V lost 0 bases, J lost 6 bases, and 6 bases lay in between. Germline V gene sequence: CDR1 LGHNA, CDR2 YSLEER. The CDR3 protein is CASSQDLGQPQHF. The CDR3 DNA is TGCGCCAGCAGCCAAGATCTCGGTCAGCCCCAGCATTTT.